A single sample gave rise to the 26 T cell receptor beta chains below, sequenced in a study of PD-1 blockade in classical Hodgkin lymphoma (dated by TCRdb to the early 2020s). Libraries were constructed by the immunoSEQ multiplex PCR assay. This immuneACCESS table, as held by TCRdb, lists in-frame sequences with V and J called but not all clones. Of the missing ones, under half trace to an unresolved V gene in checked studies; the others have no known cause. This sample is represented by 25,000 to 30,000 clones; around 70% of them were singletons. Nearly 15% of the sample rests with the top ten. The label giving this sample's time point can be read as: cycle 2 day 1 (C2D1) of nivolumab. Every trial patient had relapsed following autologous stem cell transplantation, and prior brentuximab vedotin exposure was what differed among cohorts A, B and C. The source was peripheral blood mononuclear cells (PBMCs), collected before the second cycle of nivolumab. The receptors derive from a human donor with classical Hodgkin lymphoma.

The J gene is TRBJ2-5, the V gene TRBV5-8; D is unclear. CDR1 and CDR2 (germline): SGHTS, YDEGEE. The CDR3 consists of 15 residues. V dropped 4 bases and J dropped 2 bases, with 15 bases sitting between them. The DNA of the CDR3 is TGTGCCAGCAGCCCTGGGTTGCTGAATCAAGAGACCCAGTACTTC. It specifies CASSPGLLNQETQYF.

This clone was detected only once. The gene calls are TRBV11-2 and TRBJ2-3; D is unclear. Germline V gene data show CDR1 as SGHAT and CDR2 as FQNNGV. The CDR3 covers 15 residues. V was clipped by 6 bases and J by 1 base, with 14 bases between them. Here the CDR3 reads CASSFLVGGTDTQYF. In DNA, the CDR3 is TGTGCCAGCAGTTTCCTAGTTGGGGGCACAGATACGCAGTATTTT.

The rearrangement links TRBV18 to TRBJ2-3; D tentatively reads TRBD1 or TRBD2 (6 bases each). The CDR3 has 15 residues. The germline CDR1 and CDR2 sequences are KGHSH and LQKENI. Trimming took 2 bases from V and 1 from J, leaving 10 bases between them. CDR3 bases: TGTGCCAGCTCACCAATGGGGGGCGGCACAGATACGCAGTATTTT. The encoded protein is CASSPMGGGTDTQYF.

This chain links TRBV5-1 with TRBJ2-1; D may match TRBD1 or TRBD2 (5 bases each). Trimming stripped 3 bases from V and 1 base from J, with 11 bases between. Germline-derived CDR1 and CDR2 are SGHRS and YFSETQ. The CDR3 spans 15 residues. The CDR3 coding sequence is TGCGCCAGCAGCTCGGGACGGCTATCCTACAATGAGCAGTTCTTC. Protein product: CASSSGRLSYNEQFF.

This rearrangement joins TRBV28 to TRBJ1-2; D not certain. V gave up 6 bases and J gave up 3 bases, with 14 bases separating them. The CDR3 totals 14 residues. Germline V CDR1 and CDR2: MDHEN, SYDVKM. DNA for the CDR3: TGTGCCAGCAGGCGGACCGGAGCTCACTATGGCTACACCTTC. Translating gives CASRRTGAHYGYTF.

The gene calls are TRBV6-5 and TRBJ1-1, with D tentatively TRBD1 (5 bases). The CDR3 is made up of 13 amino acids. V gave up 0 bases and J gave up 7 bases, with 9 bases separating them. The germline gives CDR1 MNHEY, CDR2 SVGAGI. The CDR3 DNA is TGTGCCAGCAGTTACTCACACGGGGGTGAAGCTTTCTTT. Translating it yields CASSYSHGGEAFF.

CDR3 DNA sequence: TGTGCCAGCAGTTTCAAACCCCCAACTATGAACACTGAAGCTTTCTTT. Its translation: CASSFKPPTMNTEAFF. The gene calls are TRBV27 and TRBJ1-1; no clear D gene. The germline V gene has CDR1 MNHEY and CDR2 SMNVEV (reference sequence). This CDR3 is built from 16 residues. The V gene lost 3 bases and the J gene lost 0 bases, with 14 bases spanning the gap.

This clone was seen more than once but under ten times. J is TRBJ1-2 and V is TRBV6-1; no definite D call. V was pared by 8 bases and J by 0 bases, with 10 bases between. CDR1 and CDR2 (germline): MNHNS, SASEGT. The CDR3 covers 13 residues. This CDR3 is CASAGLANYGYTF. The DNA for the CDR3 is TGTGCCAGCGCAGGTTTAGCTAACTATGGCTACACCTTC.

This sequence joins TRBV5-1 and TRBJ1-2; D is unresolved. CDR1 SGHRS and CDR2 YFSETQ come from the germline V gene. The CDR3 runs to 12 residues. Between the trimmed V and J ends, which lost 0 bases and 7 bases, there was a span of 7 bases. In DNA, the CDR3 is TGCGCCAGCAGCTTGGGGGGAGGTGGCTACACCTTC. Residues: CASSLGGGGYTF. Variable domain in full (rest from reference TRBV5-1 and TRBJ1-2): KAGVTQTPRYLIKTRGQQVTLSCSPISGHRSVSWYQQTPGQGLQFLFEYFSETQRNKGNFPGRFSGRQFSNSRSEMNVSTLELGDSALYLCASSLGGGGYTFGSGTRLTVV.

The chain uses TRBV7-2 and TRBJ2-4; 10 bases are a match to TRBD2. The CDR3 has 15 amino acids. The ends lost 5 bases at V and 1 base at J; junction bases unmatched: 2. Per the germline V gene, CDR1 is SGHTA and CDR2 is FQGNSA. CDR3: CASSPGLAAKNIQYF. The CDR3 DNA follows: TGTGCCAGCAGCCCGGGACTAGCGGCCAAAAACATTCAGTACTTC. The whole variable domain, remainder taken from reference TRBV7-2 and TRBJ2-4, is GAGVSQSPSNKVTEKGKDVELRCDPISGHTALYWYRQSLGQGLEFLIYFQGNSAPDKSGLPSDRFSAERTGGSVSTLTIQRTQQEDSAVYLCASSPGLAAKNIQYFGAGTRLSVL.

This chain uses TRBV5-1 with TRBJ2-7; possibly TRBD1 or TRBD2 for D (6 bases each). CDR3 length: 13 residues. From germline, CDR1 is SGHRS and CDR2 YFSETQ. V dropped 5 bases and J dropped 6 bases, with 15 bases sitting between them. CDR3 sequence (DNA): TGCGCCAGCAGGGACCCTGGAGGGGGCGAGCAGTACTTC. It is translated as CASRDPGGGEQYF.

Only a few counts were recorded for this clone. The V gene is TRBV7-9, the J gene TRBJ1-3, with 12 nucleotides matching TRBD1. The CDR3 length is 15 residues. V dropped 5 bases and J dropped 4; count of bases not matched to a gene: 3. Germline V gives CDR1 SEHNR, CDR2 FQNEAQ (reference sequence). This CDR3 is CASSGTGGRGNTIYF. CDR3 nucleotides: TGTGCCAGCAGCGGGACAGGGGGCAGAGGAAACACCATATATTTT.

The chain couples TRBV7-6 to TRBJ1-4; D is uncertain. The length of the CDR3 is 16 residues. Germline assignment: CDR1 SGHVS and CDR2 FNYEAQ. Trimming took 5 bases from V and 0 from J, leaving 13 bases between them. Written as DNA, the CDR3 is TGTGCCAGCAGCCCCCACGGGCCGTCAACTAATGAAAAACTGTTTTTT. It specifies CASSPHGPSTNEKLFF.

The gene calls are TRBV19 and TRBJ2-7; tentatively, D is TRBD1 (5 bases). The germline V gene has CDR1 LNHDA and CDR2 SQIVND (reference sequence). The CDR3 is made up of 13 amino acids. Trimming removed 3 bases from V and 3 bases from J, with 9 bases in between. DNA of the CDR3: TGTGCCAGTAGTATGATCGACAGCTACGAGCAGTACTTC. Translation gives CASSMIDSYEQYF. The full variable domain, its missing parts supplied by reference TRBV19 and TRBJ2-7, is DGGITQSPKYLFRKEGQNVTLSCEQNLNHDAMYWYRQDPGQGLRLIYYSQIVNDFQKGDIAEGYSVSREKKESFPLTVTSAQKNPTAFYLCASSMIDSYEQYFGPGTRLTVT.

The V and J genes are TRBV18 and TRBJ1-2, with no clear D. The V and J ends lost 8 bases and 6 bases respectively, with 16 bases between them. CDR3 size: 13 residues. The germline V gene encodes CDR1 KGHSH and CDR2 LQKENI. The CDR3 region has the DNA TGTGCCAGCGGAGCCGGGTCAGTTCATGGCTACACCTTC. It translates to CASGAGSVHGYTF.

CDR3 residues: CASSWVGVLGTDTQYF. Written as DNA, the CDR3 is TGTGCCAGCAGTTGGGTAGGGGTACTCGGCACAGATACGCAGTATTTT. The rearrangement links TRBV27 to TRBJ2-3; D perhaps matches TRBD1 (5 bases). Germline assignment: CDR1 MNHEY and CDR2 SMNVEV (reference sequence). Trimming shortened V by 4 bases and J by 1 base, and 15 bases separated the two germline ends. The CDR3 has 16 amino acids.

This clone was picked up one time. J is TRBJ1-4 and V is TRBV5-1; D uncertain. The CDR3 is made up of 13 amino acids. Germline V gives CDR1 SGHRS, CDR2 YFSETQ. V lost 2 bases, J lost 4 bases, and 6 bases lay in between. As DNA, the CDR3 is TGCGCCAGCAGCTTCTCGAGTAATGAAAAACTGTTTTTT. It translates to CASSFSSNEKLFF. The variable domain in full, with the rest retrieved from reference TRBV5-1 and TRBJ1-4, is KAGVTQTPRYLIKTRGQQVTLSCSPISGHRSVSWYQQTPGQGLQFLFEYFSETQRNKGNFPGRFSGRQFSNSRSEMNVSTLELGDSALYLCASSFSSNEKLFFGSGTQLSVL.

V and J are TRBV14 and TRBJ2-3; D might be TRBD1 (5 bases). Trimming stripped 7 bases from V and 3 bases from J, with 11 bases between. The CDR3 covers 13 residues. Germline-derived CDR1 and CDR2 are SGHDN and FVKESK. Written as DNA, the CDR3 is TGTGCCAGCAACAGGTTTGGTACAGATACGCAGTATTTT. Its translation: CASNRFGTDTQYF.

This clone has just a few counts. This chain uses TRBV5-6 with TRBJ2-3; 7 nucleotides agree with TRBD2. The CDR3 length is 17 residues. V lost 4 bases to trimming and J lost 10 bases; unmatched junction nucleotides: 21. CDR1 is SGHDT, CDR2 YYEEEE, per germline. DNA for the CDR3: TGTGCCAGCAGCCCGCGGACGGTGAGCTTGTCTCGGGAGGCGCAGTATTTT. Amino acid sequence: CASSPRTVSLSREAQYF. Based on the CDR3 plus reference TRBV5-6 and TRBJ2-3, the full variable domain is DAGVTQSPTHLIKTRGQQVTLRCSPKSGHDTVSWYQQALGQGPQFIFQYYEEEERQRGNFPDRFSGHQFPNYSSELNVNALLLGDSALYLCASSPRTVSLSREAQYFGPGTRLTVL.

The rearrangement links TRBV5-1 to TRBJ1-3; D is undetermined. Per germline, CDR1 SGHRS and CDR2 YFSETQ. The V gene lost 0 bases and the J gene lost 8 bases, with 12 bases spanning the gap. The CDR3 extends over 14 amino acids. The CDR3 protein is CASSLGPATDTIYF. For the CDR3, the DNA is TGCGCCAGCAGCTTGGGGCCTGCCACGGACACCATATATTTT.

This sequence joins TRBV7-8 and TRBJ1-1; 8 bases map to TRBD1. V shed 5 bases, J shed 4 bases, and the junction held 15 bases outside the gene matches. The length of the CDR3 is 17 residues. CDR1 SGHVS and CDR2 FQNEAQ come from the germline V gene. Written as DNA, the CDR3 is TGTGCCAGCAGCCCGGTGGACAGGGTCTATGTGGGCACTGAAGCTTTCTTT. Its protein is CASSPVDRVYVGTEAFF.

The chain links TRBV6-6 to TRBJ2-7; no clear D. The CDR3 contains 14 residues. Trimming pared 0 bases from V and 3 bases from J, leaving 9 bases between. From germline, CDR1 is MNHNY and CDR2 SVGAGI (reference sequence). The CDR3 loop is CASSYSADFYEQYF. Here the CDR3 DNA reads TGTGCCAGCAGTTACTCGGCGGATTTCTACGAGCAGTACTTC.

Comments on this clone: Its ends do not fully match the called genes, so a read error is possible. The V gene is TRBV5-4, the J gene TRBJ1-2; 7 bases are shared with TRBD1. CDR1 SGHNT and CDR2 YYREEE come from the germline V gene (reference sequence). The CDR3 is 13 residues long. The CDR3 DNA sequence: TGTGCCAGCGGCTTGGATGGGACAGTCGGCTACACCTTC. Translated: CASGLDGTVGYTF.

This clone occurred once. The chain recombines TRBV5-1 with TRBJ2-1; no firm D call. The CDR3 runs 12 residues. Trimming left V 5 bases short and J 1 base short, with 4 bases between. The V gene's germline CDR1 is SGHRS and CDR2 YFSETQ. CDR3 protein: CASRASYNEQFF. The CDR3 DNA reads as TGCGCCAGCAGAGCATCCTACAATGAGCAGTTCTTC.

The chain is built from TRBV5-1 and TRBJ2-3; no clear D gene. Trimming removed 0 bases from V and 0 bases from J, with 11 bases in between. Per germline, CDR1 SGHRS and CDR2 YFSETQ. The CDR3 has 16 residues. CDR3 protein: CASSLAMGYSTDTQYF. DNA of the CDR3: TGCGCCAGCAGCTTGGCTATGGGGTATAGCACAGATACGCAGTATTTT.

V usage is TRBV30 and J usage is TRBJ2-3, with no clear D. The germline CDR1 and CDR2 sequences are GTSNPN and SVGIG (reference sequence). The CDR3 runs 15 residues. Trimming pared 1 base from V and 1 base from J, leaving 12 bases between. As DNA, the CDR3 is TGTGCCTGGAGTGCTGCGTACCAGGGCACAGATACGCAGTATTTT. Translated: CAWSAAYQGTDTQYF.